This TCR beta chain was identified during a study of blood T cell repertoires in COVID-19. About the study: Samples of COVID-19 (acute and convalescent) were obtained from the United States, Italy and Spain.

V lost 2 bases, J lost 9 bases, and 4 bases stayed unmatched. From germline, CDR1 is LNHDA and CDR2 SQIVND (reference sequence). CDR3 length: 14 amino acids. The assay was immunoSEQ multiplex PCR, and TCRdb's table has in-frame clones only and misses some. This table holds 390,000 or so clones, about 87% found once. The V gene is TRBV19, the J gene TRBJ2-1; 10 positions match TRBD1. The specimen was peripheral blood. The clonotype was recovered from a woman aged 30 to 39 with COVID-19, enrolled during active disease. CDR3 sequence (DNA): TGTGCCAGTAGTATACCCGGGACAGGGGTTGAGCAGTTCTTC. Amino acid sequence: CASSIPGTGVEQFF.